This T cell receptor beta chain appears in the sequencing data of a study of identical twins (dated by TCRdb to 2016 to 2017). For context, the study as a whole: To test whether fetal clonotypes persist, this study deep-sequenced TCR alpha and beta repertoires from monozygotic twins, from unrelated adults of various ages, and from cord blood. Replicate twin experiments were performed at different times using different library preparation protocols to rule out contamination.

General findings and caveats noted by the study authors: Abundant cord blood beta clonotypes carried fewer insertions; young adult naive repertoires showed a weaker similar trend, while memory repertoires showed none. Because the same donors could not be followed over many years, the conclusions relied on cross-sectional statistical analysis. Invariant T cells such as MAIT and iNKT could partly confound zero-insertion analyses, although diverse VJ usage argued against such confounding for most clonotypes. Compared with coincidental sharing between unrelated individuals, out-of-frame TCR alpha sequences shared between twins showed an excess of sequences with low generation probability. Out-of-frame TCR alpha sharing in monozygotic twins was systematically underestimated by recombination models, whereas sharing between unrelated individuals was in agreement with the recombination models. The excess sharing between twins in beta out-of-frame sequences was weaker because fewer shared sequences reduced the signal-to-noise ratio.

From cysteine to phenylalanine, the CDR3 is 15 amino acids long. The CDR3 DNA has 45 bases and is translated from base 1. V is pruned by 2 bases and J by 9 bases, leaving 6 bases of the junction without a gene match. This clonotype showed up just a few times. No cognate antigen has been identified for it. Qualities for individual bases were not recorded, and no much larger clone is one base off. Libraries were made using 5' RACE. The listed sequencing device is Illumina HiSeq 2000. A universal primer binding site was introduced by template switching, and a unique molecular identifier was present in the final cDNA, enabling accurate counting of TCR cDNA molecules. Specific primers in the conserved constant-segment region were used to synthesize first-strand cDNA for the TCR alpha and beta chains. Each cDNA library was double barcoded, with a SMART-Mk sample barcode plus Illumina barcodes, to control for contamination. Two successive PCR steps introduced TruSeq adapter sequences along with Illumina sample barcodes. TCR alpha and beta cDNA libraries were sequenced on the Illumina HiSeq platform with custom primers. The authors' pipeline ran thus. Unique molecular identifiers were extracted from raw reads with MiGEC, and CDR3 positions were determined with MiXCR. Recombination models were inferred per individual with the repgenHMM and IGoR tools using an EM algorithm. Shared clonotype analysis was performed with the tcR package in R, normalizing sharing by the product of cloneset sizes. To study raw recombination free of thymic and clonal selection effects, out-of-frame nonproductive sequences were analyzed. Through fastp at Q25 and MiXCR, TCRdb rebuilt clones from the public reads, retaining in-frame beta chains. CDR3 protein duplicates are merged, each entry listing the most common genes and DNA. The V and J calls were determined by TCRdb, not by the authors. Here the sample has about 190,000 distinct CDR3 sequences; approximately 15% occur a single time. Jointly, the top ten make up around 40% of the sample.

All donors were healthy Caucasians. Three pairs of female monozygotic twins, all aged roughly 18 to 30 years, made up the twin cohort. Positive isolation kits from Invitrogen were used to isolate CD4+ and CD8+ T cell populations. In addition, the sample was reused for a study of T cells expressing NK-cell markers. The second paper further reports: TCR beta-chain repertoires were profiled in sorted CD3+CD56+NKG2C+, CD3+CD56+NKG2C- and CD3+CD56-NKG2C+ T-cell subsets from about 8 donors. Of the eight sequenced donors, seven were found to be HCMV-seropositive and one was found to be HCMV-seronegative. To restrict sorting to alphabetaTCR-expressing T cells, an anti-gammadeltaTCR antibody was added in several experiments. In roughly 6 donors, the dominant CD3+CD56+NKG2C+ clonotypes ranked among the top 10 CD8+ clonotypes, making up about 1.0-7.0% of CD8+ T cells. Those dominant clonotypes were again the most abundant among CD3+CD56-NKG2C+ cells in several donors, at 28.3-60.1%. Whether the expanded NKG2C-expressing T cell clones were specific for HCMV antigens remained unclear. The study sequenced eight donors, all healthy volunteers chosen at random: three men and five women. HCMV serostatus was determined by detecting HCMV-specific IgG in serum with a commercial ELISA kit. MIGEC handled demultiplexing of the reads and grouping by UMI, while MiTCR was used to assemble and quantify clonotypes. To exclude erroneous sequences, only TCR cDNA sequences supported by at least two reads were retained. Downstream repertoire analysis used the tcR package, and clonotypes were matched across fractions by CDR3 nucleotide sequence plus V segment. VDJmatch was used to annotate antigen specificity against VDJdb, with one amino acid substitution in CDR3 permitted.

This clonotype originated in a woman between 18 and 29 years old in good health. Recombination joined TRBV12-3 or TRBV12-4 with TRBJ2-1; 11 middle bases align to TRBD2. Sequenced input: CD8+ T cells sorted from blood. The CDR3 is CASSLLAGGPGEQFF. The DNA sequence is TGTGCCAGCAGTTTATTAGCGGGAGGGCCAGGTGAGCAGTTCTTC.